Sequencing of this T cell receptor beta chain was carried out in a study of blood T cell repertoires in COVID-19 (TCRdb year 2020). For context, the study as a whole: Collaborator samples came from the United States, Italy and Spain and covered acute and convalescent phases of COVID-19. The dataset comprised deeply sampled blood TCRbeta repertoires from subjects exposed to, actively infected with, or recovered from COVID-19. The sample metadata nearly always contained a de-identified subject ID, COVID-19 status, age in years and sex. Samples came from the ongoing ImmuneRACE study (first 160 participants) plus 1,254 subjects from 6 global collaborators. The material from the prospective study consisted of cDNA or gDNA derived from T cells, B-cell-depleted T cells, or PBMCs. A freely available public database, intended as a resource for researchers studying the immune response to SARS-CoV-2, is where the repertoires were released. HLA class I and class II types, where available, came from metadata supplied by the sample provider rather than from assay-based typing.

Concerning this clone: There is no known antigen for this receptor. Base-call qualities are not available, and no considerably larger clone is one nucleotide away.

What the study reported, not specific to this receptor: Clinical and demographic metadata were provided uncurated, with the amount varying by source and participant.

Enrolling through a virtual design, the prospective study's participants ranged in age from about 18 to 100 years and lived across about two dozen United States geographic areas. In the prospective study, cohorts were assigned on the basis of participant-reported clinical history obtained from a screening survey and a study questionnaire. A participant counted as exposed if, within 2 weeks of entering the study, that participant had been in contact with someone who had a PCR-confirmed or clinician-diagnosed COVID-19 case. In the prospective study, mobile phlebotomists collected whole blood, serum and a nasopharyngeal or oropharyngeal swab from each participant. Over an approximately 2-month period, participants in the prospective study had the option of providing additional blood draws and questionnaires. Blood samples from the prospective study were shipped frozen or at room temperature prior to DNA extraction.

The immunoSEQ Assay, a bias-controlled multiplex PCR, was used to amplify TCRbeta CDR3 regions from genomic DNA. Processing in the source paper ran as follows. Nucleated cell counts per sample were estimated from amplification of reference gene primers within the assay. Sequence reads were collapsed and filtered to measure the absolute abundance of every unique TCRbeta CDR3 rearrangement. For each sample, productive Simpson clonality was calculated by taking the square root of Simpson's diversity index across productive rearrangements. TCRdb obtained this table from immuneACCESS and retained in-frame rearrangements with V and J assigned. These tables miss some clones; where compared with another copy, unresolved V genes account for less than half of the shortfall, and the remainder is unexplained. V and J calls and clone size come straight from that table; D and trimming were deduced from the DNA. This sample comprises roughly 430,000 clones, roughly 84% of them detected only once. Together, the top ten hold less than 1.5% of the sample.

CDR1 and CDR2 were assigned from the germline V gene (reference sequence) as MNHEY and SMNVEV. The cysteine opens and the phenylalanine closes a CDR3 of 18 amino acids. CDR3 DNA only is kept here, 54 bases in frame from base 1. Germline trimming: 4 bases from V, 0 bases from J; junction bases outside gene matches: 13. What was sequenced was PBMCs or T cells enriched from blood (not recorded which). This receptor was identified in a woman aged 18-29 years who had been exposed to COVID-19. This chain joins TRBV27 to TRBJ1-2, with 8 bases matching TRBD1. The DNA reads as follows: TGTGCCAGCAGTTCACAAGCAGGACAGGGAATTACTAACTATGGCTACACCTTC. It encodes CASSSQAGQGITNYGYTF.